The 12 T cell receptor beta chains listed next were all sequenced from one sample in a study of cytomegalovirus exposure and HLA in healthy donors. With 60 Vbeta and 13 Jbeta primers, the PCR was carried out. This table comes from immunoSEQ multiplex PCR, and its TCRdb copy is limited to in-frame clones, with some not included. The sample includes roughly 140,000 clones, over 60% of them seen just once. Input material: PBMCs. These receptors were taken from a male donor in good health and CMV-seronegative.

The chain joins TRBV11-2 to TRBJ2-7; possibly TRBD1 for D (5 bases). V was pared by 4 bases and J by 6 bases, with 16 bases between. Germline lookup yields CDR1 SGHAT and CDR2 FQNNGV. This CDR3 comprises 14 residues. The CDR3: CASSSLSRGTEQYF. The CDR3 nucleotides read TGTGCCAGCAGCTCCCTAAGTAGGGGTACCGAGCAGTACTTC. Drawing the rest from reference TRBV11-2 and TRBJ2-7, the complete variable domain is EAGVAQSPRYKIIEKRQSVAFWCNPISGHATLYWYQQILGQGPKLLIQFQNNGVVDDSQLPKDRFSAERLKGVDSTLKIQPAKLEDSAVYLCASSSLSRGTEQYFGPGTRLTVT.

The V call is TRBV5-4, the J call TRBJ1-2, with 11 positions matching TRBD1. The CDR3 has 16 amino acids. The V gene's germline CDR1 is SGHNT and CDR2 YYREEE (reference sequence). Trimming at V came to 0 bases and at J to 4 bases, leaving 5 bases not matched to a gene. CDR3 nucleotides: TGTGCCAGCAGCTTGGCCGCCGGGACAGGGGGCTATGGCTACACCTTC. It translates to CASSLAAGTGGYGYTF.

The V call is TRBV27, the J call TRBJ1-2; 10 nucleotides align to TRBD1. The CDR3 contains 14 residues. The ends lost 8 bases at V and 6 bases at J; junction bases unmatched: 9. Germline values: CDR1 MNHEY, CDR2 SMNVEV (reference sequence). The CDR3 sequence is CASGRQGAGDGYTF. CDR3 bases: TGTGCCAGCGGACGACAGGGGGCAGGCGATGGCTACACCTTC.

The V and J genes are TRBV2 and TRBJ2-5; D might be TRBD2 (5 bases). Deletions cut 7 bases from V and 11 bases from J, with 17 bases between. The length of the CDR3 is 12 residues. Germline V lookup: CDR1 SNHLY, CDR2 FYNNEI. The CDR3 is CASTPHGGEQYF. CDR3 nucleotide sequence: TGTGCCAGCACCCCCCACGGAGGTGAGCAGTACTTC.

The rearrangement uses TRBV7-8 and TRBJ2-7, with TRBD2 matching over 14 bases. The junction had 11 bases not matched to a gene; V was cut back by 6 bases and J by 7 bases. The germline V gene encodes CDR1 SGHVS and CDR2 FQNEAQ. There are 16 residues in the CDR3. CDR3 bases: TGTGCCAGCAGTCGGGGACTAGCGGGGGCCCTTACTGAGCAGTACTTC. Amino acids: CASSRGLAGALTEQYF.

The CDR3 coding sequence is TGTGCCAGCAGCTTCGAAACAGGGGGCGCAGAGACCCAGTACTTC. This encodes CASSFETGGAETQYF. The V call is TRBV7-2, the J call TRBJ2-5, with 9 bases that match TRBD1. Looked up from germline, CDR1 is SGHTA and CDR2 is FQGNSA. J gave up 4 bases and V 3 bases, and 6 bases lay outside the gene matches. The CDR3 extends over 15 amino acids.

The chain uses TRBV9 and TRBJ1-1, with 12 bases that match TRBD1. V was pared by 0 bases and J by 10 bases, with 4 bases of the junction left unmatched. The CDR3 sequence is 14 residues long. CDR1 and CDR2 (germline): SGDLS, YYNGEE. The CDR3 is CASSVDWDRGRAFF. In nucleotides, the CDR3 is TGTGCCAGCAGCGTAGATTGGGACAGGGGGCGAGCTTTCTTT.

The chain couples TRBV5-1 to TRBJ1-1; 7 bases align to TRBD1. Trimming took 4 bases from V and 1 from J; bases not matched to a gene: 7. The CDR3 covers 15 residues. Germline V gene sequence: CDR1 SGHRS, CDR2 YFSETQ. The DNA of the CDR3 is TGCGCCAGCAGCATTGGGGGACAGACGAACACTGAAGCTTTCTTT. Its translation: CASSIGGQTNTEAFF.

The chain uses TRBV7-2 and TRBJ1-6; D may be TRBD1 (5 bases). The V and J ends lost 1 base and 9 bases respectively, with 13 bases between them. Germline CDR1 is SGHTA and CDR2 is FQGNSA. The CDR3 sequence is 15 residues long. In DNA, the CDR3 is TGTGCCAGCAGCTTAGAGGCAGGGAGGAGTTCACCCCTCCACTTT. It codes for CASSLEAGRSSPLHF.

The V call is TRBV6-1, the J call TRBJ1-5; 9 bases fit TRBD1. Germline assignment: CDR1 MNHNS and CDR2 SASEGT. V dropped 10 bases and J dropped 8; count of bases not matched to a gene: 6. The CDR3 has 12 amino acids. CDR3 in DNA: TGTGCCATCAGGACAGGGGTAGAGCCCCAGCATTTT. Translation gives CAIRTGVEPQHF.

The chain carries TRBV7-2 and TRBJ2-1, with a tentative D call TRBD2 (5 bases). V dropped 1 base and J dropped 7 bases, with 14 bases sitting between them. Germline V gene data show CDR1 as SGHTA and CDR2 as FQGNSA. The CDR3 is 15 residues long. CDR3 sequence reads: CASSLGSASGNEQFF. In DNA, the CDR3 is TGTGCCAGCAGCTTAGGGTCGGCCTCGGGGAATGAGCAGTTCTTC.

The J gene is TRBJ1-4, the V gene TRBV5-1; TRBD1 matches 7 bases. This CDR3 spans 14 amino acids. Germline loops: CDR1 SGHRS, CDR2 YFSETQ. Unmatched junction bases numbered 2, after V lost 2 bases and J lost 4 bases. The CDR3 loop reads CASSLGQVNEKLFF. As DNA, the CDR3 is TGCGCCAGCAGCTTAGGACAGGTTAATGAAAAACTGTTTTTT. The full variable domain, rest sourced from reference TRBV5-1 and TRBJ1-4, is KAGVTQTPRYLIKTRGQQVTLSCSPISGHRSVSWYQQTPGQGLQFLFEYFSETQRNKGNFPGRFSGRQFSNSRSEMNVSTLELGDSALYLCASSLGQVNEKLFFGSGTQLSVL.